The 24 T cell receptor beta chains reported below all come from one sample, sequenced in a study of graft-versus-host responses after intestinal transplantation. Profiled with immunoSEQ multiplex PCR; TCRdb holds only in-frame clones, not every one. The table includes 7,700 or so clones, roughly 29% detected once. This specimen was alloreactive CD4+ T cells from a mixed lymphocyte reaction culture, taken before transplantation. Subset indicated: CFSE-low proliferating T cells sorted from roughly six-day pre-transplant mixed lymphocyte reaction (GvH or HvG direction). Receptors were obtained from a human patient who was an organ donor for intestinal transplantation.

The J gene is TRBJ2-5, the V gene TRBV9; 11 positions agree with TRBD1. With 2 bases clipped from V and 5 bases from J, the junction kept 5 bases outside the gene matches. Looked up from germline, CDR1 is SGDLS and CDR2 is YYNGEE. This CDR3 region has 15 residues. The CDR3 DNA reads as TGTGCCAGCAGCGTTCGGACAGGGGGCAGGGAGACCCAGTACTTC. Protein: CASSVRTGGRETQYF. The whole variable domain, remainder taken from reference TRBV9 and TRBJ2-5, is DSGVTQTPKHLITATGQRVTLRCSPRSGDLSVYWYQQSLDQGLQFLIQYYNGEERAKGNILERFSAQQFPDLHSELNLSSLELGDSALYFCASSVRTGGRETQYFGPGTRLLVL.

CDR3 sequence reads: CASSLTGTDTQYF. CDR3 in DNA: TGTGCCAGCAGCTTGACAGGCACAGATACGCAGTATTTT. The chain is built from TRBV11-2 and TRBJ2-3; weak D call: TRBD1 (5 bases). Trimming removed 3 bases from V and 1 base from J, with 5 bases in between. This CDR3 region has 13 residues. Looked up from germline, CDR1 is SGHAT and CDR2 is FQNNGV.

The chain couples TRBV5-1 to TRBJ1-2, with D tentatively TRBD1 (5 bases). The length of the CDR3 is 13 residues. Germline CDR1 is SGHRS and CDR2 is YFSETQ. Trimming removed 4 bases at V and 5 bases at J, with 12 bases between. The CDR3 DNA sequence: TGCGCCAGCAGCCGACAGCCCGAATATGGCTACACCTTC. This gives the protein CASSRQPEYGYTF.

The V and J genes are TRBV10-3 and TRBJ2-5; TRBD2 agrees at 9 bases. The length of the CDR3 is 17 residues. Germline V gene lookup returns CDR1 ENHRY and CDR2 SYGVKD. V trimming: 0 bases; J trimming: 7 bases; junction bases outside the gene matches: 12. CDR3 sequence reads: CAISESDRRGRAGTQYF. The DNA for the CDR3 is TGTGCCATCAGTGAGTCCGACCGCCGCGGGAGGGCCGGGACCCAGTACTTC.

The chain combines TRBV5-4 with TRBJ1-2; D unresolved. Germline values: CDR1 SGHNT, CDR2 YYREEE (reference sequence). This CDR3 comprises 18 residues. V lost 1 base and J 2 bases, leaving 21 bases between the germline ends. The CDR3, as DNA: TGTGCCAGCAGCTTGTTTTTTGGGTCGAGGGCGACGAACTATGGCTACACCTTC. The encoded protein is CASSLFFGSRATNYGYTF. The variable domain in full, completed from reference TRBV5-4 and TRBJ1-2, reads ETGVTQSPTHLIKTRGQQVTLRCSSQSGHNTVSWYQQALGQGPQFIFQYYREEENGRGNFPPRFSGLQFPNYSSELNVNALELDDSALYLCASSLFFGSRATNYGYTFGSGTRLTVV.

V gene TRBV2 combines with J gene TRBJ1-6; TRBD1 matches 9 bases. Germline CDR1 reads SNHLY; CDR2 reads FYNNEI. The CDR3 loop spans 14 amino acids. Trimming cost V 2 bases and J 12 bases; bases outside gene matches: 5. CDR3 loop: CASSEPGQGLPLHF. The CDR3 DNA is TGTGCCAGCAGTGAACCGGGACAGGGACTACCCCTCCACTTT.

In its sample, this clone was seen a few times. This rearrangement joins TRBV6-5 to TRBJ1-6, with a possible D match to TRBD1 (5 bases). This CDR3 has 15 residues. CDR1 and CDR2 from the germline V gene are MNHEY and SVGAGI. Trimming pared 8 bases from V and 7 bases from J, leaving 18 bases between. The CDR3 nucleotides are TGTGCCAGCGATATATCAGGGTTGTGGAATTCACCCCTCCACTTT. This codes for CASDISGLWNSPLHF.

The chain has TRBV10-3 and TRBJ2-7; 8 bases match TRBD1. With 4 bases clipped from V and 0 bases from J, the junction kept 2 bases outside the gene matches. The CDR3 consists of 14 residues. In germline, CDR1 is ENHRY, CDR2 SYGVKD. CDR3 nucleotides: TGTGCCATCAGTGGACAGGGGTTCTCCTACGAGCAGTACTTC. This encodes CAISGQGFSYEQYF.

This clone appeared a few times. J is TRBJ1-5 and V is TRBV7-8; D remains unclear. The germline V and J ends were trimmed by 5 bases and 6 bases, with 11 bases remaining between them. Per the germline V gene, CDR1 is SGHVS and CDR2 is FQNEAQ. This CDR3 is built from 13 residues. The CDR3 DNA is TGTGCCAGCAGCACCCGAGGTGGTCAGCCCCAGCATTTT. It is translated as CASSTRGGQPQHF. Drawing the rest from reference TRBV7-8 and TRBJ1-5, the complete variable domain is GAGVSQSPRYKVAKRGQDVALRCDPISGHVSLFWYQQALGQGPEFLTYFQNEAQLDKSGLPSDRFFAERPEGSVSTLKIQRTQQEDSAVYLCASSTRGGQPQHFGDGTRLSIL.

The chain recombines TRBV11-3 with TRBJ1-6, with D uncertain. Germline V lookup: CDR1 SGHNT, CDR2 YENEEA. V lost 0 bases and J 9 bases, leaving 6 bases between the germline ends. The CDR3 consists of 13 residues. CDR3 bases: TGTGCCAGCAGCTTAGAAACGGGTTCACCCCTCCACTTT. It yields the protein CASSLETGSPLHF.

This clone was seen only a few times. The chain links TRBV20-1 to TRBJ1-2; 8 bases are a match to TRBD1. Trimming cost V 6 bases and J 8 bases; bases outside gene matches: 5. The CDR3 loop spans 11 amino acids. Germline assignment: CDR1 DFQATT and CDR2 SNEGSKA (reference sequence). The CDR3 is CSAQGARGYTF. In DNA, the CDR3 is TGCAGTGCCCAGGGGGCGCGCGGCTACACCTTC.

By proportion, this clone is medium-sized. The rearrangement links TRBV11-3 to TRBJ2-7, with TRBD1 as a possible D gene (6 bases). There are 15 residues in the CDR3. Trimming took 5 bases from V and 0 from J, leaving 14 bases between them. Germline CDR1 SGHNT, CDR2 YENEEA. The CDR3 region is CASSLETGSSYEQYF. Written as DNA, the CDR3 is TGTGCCAGCAGCCTCGAAACAGGGAGCTCCTACGAGCAGTACTTC. The full variable domain, completed using reference TRBV11-3 and TRBJ2-7, is EAGVVQSPRYKIIEKKQPVAFWCNPISGHNTLYWYLQNLGQGPELLIRYENEEAVDDSQLPKDRFSAERLKGVDSTLKIQPAELGDSAVYLCASSLETGSSYEQYFGPGTRLTVT.

V gene TRBV25-1 combines with J gene TRBJ1-2; 8 bases are a match to TRBD1. V lost 6 bases to trimming and J lost 7 bases; unmatched junction nucleotides: 10. CDR3 length: 14 amino acids. The germline gives CDR1 MGHDK, CDR2 SYGVNS. CDR3 bases: TGTGCCAGCAGGAAGACAGGGGAAATAGGTGGCTACACCTTC. Protein product: CASRKTGEIGGYTF.

This clone is labeled as large. Other DNA variants within this sample encode the same CDR3. This chain connects TRBV25-1 to TRBJ1-1; the D gene is possibly TRBD1 (5 bases). The V end was cut by 1 base, the J end by 3 bases, with 12 bases between. Germline CDR1 is MGHDK and CDR2 is SYGVNS. The CDR3 runs to 15 residues. CDR3 in DNA: TGTGCCAGCAGTGAATCGGCAGCGGGGGACACTGAAGCTTTCTTT. As protein: CASSESAAGDTEAFF.

The V gene is TRBV18, the J gene TRBJ1-2; 9 bases are shared with TRBD1. The CDR3 totals 15 residues. V shed 4 bases, J shed 0 bases, and the junction held 3 bases outside the gene matches. The germline gives CDR1 KGHSH, CDR2 LQKENI. CDR3 amino acids: CASSQQGAPNYGYTF. Written as DNA, the CDR3 is TGTGCCAGCTCACAACAGGGGGCGCCTAACTATGGCTACACCTTC.

This clone showed up just a few times. The chain recombines TRBV6-6 with TRBJ1-2; D not certain. Between the trimmed V and J ends, which lost 0 bases and 2 bases, there was a span of 10 bases. CDR3 size: 15 residues. Germline-derived CDR1 and CDR2 are MNHNY and SVGAGI (reference sequence). In DNA, the CDR3 is TGTGCCAGCAGTTACTCCCTGACTGGGAACTATGGCTACACCTTC. It yields the protein CASSYSLTGNYGYTF.

The V call is TRBV28, the J call TRBJ2-7; no firm D call. The germline CDR1 and CDR2 sequences are MDHEN and SYDVKM. The CDR3 sequence is 11 residues long. V shed 5 bases and J shed 3 bases, with 5 bases lying between them. The CDR3 DNA follows: TGTGCCAGCAGTGGCCACTACGAGCAGTACTTC. Its translation: CASSGHYEQYF.

This clone was found once. The V call is TRBV6-6, the J call TRBJ1-4; D is uncertain. Germline CDR1 reads MNHNY; CDR2 reads SVGAGI (reference sequence). V gave up 7 bases and J gave up 5 bases, with 14 bases separating them. The CDR3 spans 14 residues. CDR3 loop: CASTEAGPNEKLFF. For the CDR3, the DNA is TGTGCCAGCACCGAGGCGGGCCCAAATGAAAAACTGTTTTTT.

The V and J genes are TRBV9 and TRBJ2-1; D is possibly TRBD1 (5 bases). The germline V and J ends were trimmed by 0 bases and 1 base, with 8 bases remaining between them. This CDR3 is built from 15 residues. Germline CDR1 SGDLS, CDR2 YYNGEE. The CDR3 reads CASSVGGASYNEQFF. The CDR3 DNA reads TGTGCCAGCAGCGTAGGGGGCGCGTCCTACAATGAGCAGTTCTTC.

This clone is medium-sized (0.01 to 0.1%) in the sample. The chain carries TRBV6-1 and TRBJ2-7, with a possible D match to TRBD2 (5 bases). V gave up 0 bases and J gave up 4 bases, with 10 bases separating them. CDR3 length: 14 residues. Germline V gene sequence: CDR1 MNHNS, CDR2 SASEGT. In DNA, the CDR3 is TGTGCCAGCAGTGAAGCCGGGTGGAGGTACGAGCAGTACTTC. Its translation is CASSEAGWRYEQYF.

CDR3 amino acids: CASGGWGGPTDTQYF. The CDR3 nucleotides read TGTGCCAGCGGGGGATGGGGGGGCCCCACAGATACGCAGTATTTT. This chain uses TRBV27 with TRBJ2-3; perhaps TRBD2 as D (7 bases). Trimming took 8 bases from V and 2 from J, leaving 17 bases between them. This CDR3 is 15 amino acids long. Germline CDR1 and CDR2: MNHEY and SMNVEV (reference sequence).

The V gene is TRBV5-4, the J gene TRBJ2-3, with TRBD2 matching over 9 bases. The CDR3 is 15 amino acids. Germline V gene sequence: CDR1 SGHNT, CDR2 YYREEE (reference sequence). V trimming: 4 bases; J trimming: 1 base; junction bases outside the gene matches: 4. The CDR3 here is CASSPRTSGTDTQYF. CDR3 bases: TGTGCCAGCAGCCCTCGGACTAGCGGCACAGATACGCAGTATTTT.

This clone has just a few counts. The rearrangement joins TRBV30 to TRBJ2-7; D remains ambiguous. The CDR3 length is 13 residues. From germline, CDR1 is GTSNPN and CDR2 SVGIG (reference sequence). Trimming pared 2 bases from V and 3 bases from J, leaving 11 bases between. The CDR3 loop is CAWSSGLLYEQYF. CDR3 bases: TGTGCCTGGAGTAGTGGCCTTCTCTACGAGCAGTACTTC.

By its share, this clone is large. The chain recombines TRBV6-1 with TRBJ1-5, with no clear D. The CDR3 is 13 residues long. The germline V gene encodes CDR1 MNHNS and CDR2 SASEGT. V lost 7 bases to trimming and J lost 5 bases, with 12 bases between them. This chain's CDR3 is CASTSEEYQPQHF. Written as DNA, the CDR3 is TGTGCCAGCACTTCTGAGGAGTATCAGCCCCAGCATTTT.